This entry concerns a single TCR beta chain. This entry belongs to a study of blood T cell repertoires in COVID-19. Study information: Acute and convalescent COVID-19 samples came from the United States, Italy and Spain. PBMCs, B-cell-depleted T cells, or T cells provided the cDNA or gDNA that made up the material.

V was pared by 7 bases and J by 6 bases, with 7 bases of the junction left unmatched. The V gene's germline CDR1 is WNHNN and CDR2 SYGVQD (reference sequence). This CDR3 comprises 13 residues. Method: immunoSEQ multiplex PCR; TCRdb's copy keeps in-frame clones and lacks some. This sample has a few hundred thousand clones, with under 90% found just once. Researchers sorted participants into cohorts using their self-reported clinical history. Recovered status in Cohort 3 required two negative PCRs, clearance, or symptom resolution. The chain couples TRBV10-1 to TRBJ2-7; TRBD1 matches at 9 bases. The TCR sequence derives from a man younger than 45 who had recovered from COVID-19. Sequenced: PBMCs or T cells enriched from blood (not recorded which). In nucleotides, the CDR3 is TGCGCCAGCATGCCCGGGACAGGGCCCGAGCAGTACTTC. This encodes CASMPGTGPEQYF.